This section outlines one T cell receptor beta chain sequence together with its context. As handled by the study authors: Quantification of nucleated cells was approximated via reference gene primer amplification. The assay was immunoSEQ multiplex PCR, and TCRdb's table has in-frame clones only and misses some. V and J calls and clone size are as listed in that table; D and trimming were resolved from the DNA. In the table there are some 96,000 clones, 70% to 90% of which are singletons. This entry belongs to a study of blood T cell repertoires in COVID-19. Study information: Spain, Italy and the United States supplied samples that represented acute and convalescent COVID-19. Sources were T cells, B-cell-depleted T cells, or PBMCs; the material itself was cDNA or gDNA.

There are 17 residues in the CDR3. The V gene end was trimmed by 4 bases and the J gene end by 2 bases; junction bases not matched to a gene: 11. Germline V CDR1 and CDR2: MGHRA, YSYEKL. The V and J genes are TRBV4-1 and TRBJ2-1; 7 nucleotides match TRBD2. The origin of this receptor is a human donor in a cohort sampled during active COVID-19. The sequenced sample consisted of peripheral blood. CDR3 amino acids: CASSPSTSQRTYNEQFF. DNA of the CDR3: TGCGCCAGCAGCCCGTCGACTAGCCAGCGGACCTACAATGAGCAGTTCTTC.